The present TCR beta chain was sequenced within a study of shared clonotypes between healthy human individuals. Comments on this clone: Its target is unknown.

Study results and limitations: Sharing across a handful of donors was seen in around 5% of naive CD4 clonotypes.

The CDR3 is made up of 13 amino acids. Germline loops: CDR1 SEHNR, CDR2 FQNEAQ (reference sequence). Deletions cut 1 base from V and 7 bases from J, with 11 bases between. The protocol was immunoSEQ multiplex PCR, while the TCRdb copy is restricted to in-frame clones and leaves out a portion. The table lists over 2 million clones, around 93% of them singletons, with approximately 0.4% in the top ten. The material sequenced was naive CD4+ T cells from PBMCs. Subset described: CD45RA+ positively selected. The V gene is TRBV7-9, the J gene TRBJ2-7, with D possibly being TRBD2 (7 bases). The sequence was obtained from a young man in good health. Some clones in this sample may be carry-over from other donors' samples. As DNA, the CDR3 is TGTGCCAGCAGCTTAGGAGGGGGGGAAGAGCAGTACTTC. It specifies CASSLGGGEEQYF.